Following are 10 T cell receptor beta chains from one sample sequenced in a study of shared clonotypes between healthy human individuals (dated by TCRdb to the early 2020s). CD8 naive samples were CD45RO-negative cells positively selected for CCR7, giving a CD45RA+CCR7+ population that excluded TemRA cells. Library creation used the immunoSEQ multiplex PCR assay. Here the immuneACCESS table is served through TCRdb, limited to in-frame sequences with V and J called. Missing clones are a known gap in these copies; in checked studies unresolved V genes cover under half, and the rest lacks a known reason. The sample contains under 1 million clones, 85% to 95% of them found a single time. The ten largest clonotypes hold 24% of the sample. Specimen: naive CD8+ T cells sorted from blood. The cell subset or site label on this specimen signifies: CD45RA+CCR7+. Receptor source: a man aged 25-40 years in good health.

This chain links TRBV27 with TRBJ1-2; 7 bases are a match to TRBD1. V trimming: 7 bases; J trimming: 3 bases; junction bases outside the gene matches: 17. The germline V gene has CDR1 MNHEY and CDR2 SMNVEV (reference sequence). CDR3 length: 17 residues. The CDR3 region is CASKPTWGTGTDYGYTF. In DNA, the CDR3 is TGTGCCAGCAAGCCGACTTGGGGGACCGGGACAGACTATGGCTACACCTTC.

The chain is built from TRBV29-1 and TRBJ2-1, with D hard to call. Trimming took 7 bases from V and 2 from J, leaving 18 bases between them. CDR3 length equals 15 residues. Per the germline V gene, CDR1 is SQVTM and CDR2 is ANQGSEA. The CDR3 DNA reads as TGCAGCGCCCCCTCTGGGGTATACCCCTACAATGAGCAGTTCTTC. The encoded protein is CSAPSGVYPYNEQFF.

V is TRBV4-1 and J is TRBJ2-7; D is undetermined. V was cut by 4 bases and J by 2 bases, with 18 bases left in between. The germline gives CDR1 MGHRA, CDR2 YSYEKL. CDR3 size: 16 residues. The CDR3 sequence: CASSPRDASGAYEQYF. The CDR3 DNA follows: TGCGCCAGCAGCCCAAGGGATGCTAGTGGGGCCTACGAGCAGTACTTC.

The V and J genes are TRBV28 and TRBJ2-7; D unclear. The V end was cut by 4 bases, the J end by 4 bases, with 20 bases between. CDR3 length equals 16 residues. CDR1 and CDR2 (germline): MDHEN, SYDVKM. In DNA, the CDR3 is TGTGCCAGCAGTTCAAGGCCAGAAGAACTCCCTTACGAGCAGTACTTC. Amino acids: CASSSRPEELPYEQYF. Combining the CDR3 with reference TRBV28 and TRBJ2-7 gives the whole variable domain DVKVTQSSRYLVKRTGEKVFLECVQDMDHENMFWYRQDPGLGLRLIYFSYDVKMKEKGDIPEGYSVSREKKERFSLILESASTNQTSMYLCASSSRPEELPYEQYFGPGTRLTVT.

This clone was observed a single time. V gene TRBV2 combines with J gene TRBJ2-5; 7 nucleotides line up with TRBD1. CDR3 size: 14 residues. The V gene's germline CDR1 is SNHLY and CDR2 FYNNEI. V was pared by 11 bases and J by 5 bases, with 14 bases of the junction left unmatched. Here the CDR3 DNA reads TGTGCCGGCCGGGACAGAGGCGTGGTGGAGACCCAGTACTTC. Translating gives CAGRDRGVVETQYF.

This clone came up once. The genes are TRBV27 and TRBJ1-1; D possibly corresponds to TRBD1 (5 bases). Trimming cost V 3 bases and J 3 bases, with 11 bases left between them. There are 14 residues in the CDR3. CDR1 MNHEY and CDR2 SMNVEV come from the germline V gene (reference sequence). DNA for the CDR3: TGTGCCAGCAGTTTTTTAGGGGTGGACACTGAAGCTTTCTTT. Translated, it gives CASSFLGVDTEAFF.

CDR3 nucleotides: TGTGCCAGTAGTATACTAGCGGGAGTTACCGGGGAGCTGTTTTTT. This encodes CASSILAGVTGELFF. This chain links TRBV19 with TRBJ2-2; TRBD2 matches 10 bases. The CDR3 is 15 residues long. Germline CDR1 reads LNHDA; CDR2 reads SQIVND (reference sequence). With 2 bases clipped from V and 5 bases from J, the junction kept 2 bases outside the gene matches.

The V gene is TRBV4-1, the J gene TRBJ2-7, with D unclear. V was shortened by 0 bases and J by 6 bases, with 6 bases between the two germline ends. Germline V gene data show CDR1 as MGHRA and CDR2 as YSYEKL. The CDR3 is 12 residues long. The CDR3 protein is CASSQDMTEQYF. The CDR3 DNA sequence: TGCGCCAGCAGCCAAGATATGACCGAGCAGTACTTC.

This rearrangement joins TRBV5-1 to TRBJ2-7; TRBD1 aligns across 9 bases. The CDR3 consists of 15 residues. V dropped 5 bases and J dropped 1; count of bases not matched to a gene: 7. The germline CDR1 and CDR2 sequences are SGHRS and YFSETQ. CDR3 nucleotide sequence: TGCGCCAGCAGTTCGACCGGGACAGGGTCCTACGAGCAGTACTTC. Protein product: CASSSTGTGSYEQYF. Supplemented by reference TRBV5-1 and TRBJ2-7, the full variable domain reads KAGVTQTPRYLIKTRGQQVTLSCSPISGHRSVSWYQQTPGQGLQFLFEYFSETQRNKGNFPGRFSGRQFSNSRSEMNVSTLELGDSALYLCASSSTGTGSYEQYFGPGTRLTVT.

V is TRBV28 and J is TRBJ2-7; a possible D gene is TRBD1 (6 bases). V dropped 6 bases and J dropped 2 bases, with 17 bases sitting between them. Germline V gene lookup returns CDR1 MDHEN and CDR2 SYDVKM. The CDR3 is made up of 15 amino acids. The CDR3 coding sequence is TGTGCCAGCAGACAAGACAGGCAAAGGCCCTACGAGCAGTACTTC. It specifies CASRQDRQRPYEQYF.